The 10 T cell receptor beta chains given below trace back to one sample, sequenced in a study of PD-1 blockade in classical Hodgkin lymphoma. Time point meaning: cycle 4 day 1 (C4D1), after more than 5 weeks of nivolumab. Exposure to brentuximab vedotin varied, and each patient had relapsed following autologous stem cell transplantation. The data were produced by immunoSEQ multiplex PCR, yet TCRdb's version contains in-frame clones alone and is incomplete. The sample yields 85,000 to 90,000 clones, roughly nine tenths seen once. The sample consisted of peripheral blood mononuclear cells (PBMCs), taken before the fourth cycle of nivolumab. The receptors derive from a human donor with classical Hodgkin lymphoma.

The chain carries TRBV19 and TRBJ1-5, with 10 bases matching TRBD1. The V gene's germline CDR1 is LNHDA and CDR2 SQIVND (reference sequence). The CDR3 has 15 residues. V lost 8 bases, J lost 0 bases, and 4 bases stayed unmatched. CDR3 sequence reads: CASSWDRGSNQPQHF. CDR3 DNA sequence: TGTGCCAGTTCCTGGGACAGGGGTAGCAATCAGCCCCAGCATTTT.

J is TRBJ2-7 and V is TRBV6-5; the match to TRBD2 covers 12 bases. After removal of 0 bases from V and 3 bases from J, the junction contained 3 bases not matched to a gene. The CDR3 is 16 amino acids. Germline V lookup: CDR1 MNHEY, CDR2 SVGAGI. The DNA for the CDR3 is TGTGCCAGCAGTTACTCCCGGACTAGCGGGAACTACGAGCAGTACTTC. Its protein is CASSYSRTSGNYEQYF.

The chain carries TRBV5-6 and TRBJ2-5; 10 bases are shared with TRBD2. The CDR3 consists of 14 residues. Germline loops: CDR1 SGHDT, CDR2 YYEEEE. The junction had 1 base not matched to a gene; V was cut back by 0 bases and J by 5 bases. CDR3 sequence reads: CASSLVSGGETQYF. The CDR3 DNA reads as TGTGCCAGCAGCTTGGTTAGCGGGGGGGAGACCCAGTACTTC.

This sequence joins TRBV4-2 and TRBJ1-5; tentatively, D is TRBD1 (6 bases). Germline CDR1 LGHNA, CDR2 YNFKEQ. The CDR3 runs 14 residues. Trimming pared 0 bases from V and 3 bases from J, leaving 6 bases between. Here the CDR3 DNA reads TGTGCCAGCAGCCAAGAGGGGGCCAATCAGCCCCAGCATTTT. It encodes CASSQEGANQPQHF.

The CDR3 region is CASSALNEQYF. CDR3 DNA sequence: TGTGCCAGCAGCGCCCTAAACGAGCAGTACTTC. The chain employs TRBV13 and TRBJ2-7; unclear D gene. CDR1 PRHDT and CDR2 FYEKMQ come from the germline V gene (reference sequence). V was shortened by 5 bases and J by 5 bases, with 7 bases between the two germline ends. This CDR3 has 11 residues.

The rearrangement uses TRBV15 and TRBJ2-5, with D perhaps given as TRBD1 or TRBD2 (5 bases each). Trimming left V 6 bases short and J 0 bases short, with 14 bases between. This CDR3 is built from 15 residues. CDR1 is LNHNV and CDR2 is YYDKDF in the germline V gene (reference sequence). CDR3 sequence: CATSLGGRYQETQYF. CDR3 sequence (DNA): TGTGCCACCAGTCTTGGGGGACGGTACCAAGAGACCCAGTACTTC.

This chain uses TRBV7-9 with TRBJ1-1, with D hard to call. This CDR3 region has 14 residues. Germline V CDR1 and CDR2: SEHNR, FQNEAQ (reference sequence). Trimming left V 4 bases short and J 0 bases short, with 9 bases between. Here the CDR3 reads CASSYGNLNTEAFF. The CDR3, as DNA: TGTGCCAGCAGCTACGGAAACTTGAACACTGAAGCTTTCTTT.

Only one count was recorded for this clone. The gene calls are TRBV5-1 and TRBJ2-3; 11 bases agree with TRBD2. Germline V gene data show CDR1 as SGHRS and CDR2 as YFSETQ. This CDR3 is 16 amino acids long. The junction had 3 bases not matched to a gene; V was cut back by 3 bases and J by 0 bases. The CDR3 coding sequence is TGCGCCAGCAGCTGGGGGACTAGCGGTAGCACAGATACGCAGTATTTT. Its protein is CASSWGTSGSTDTQYF.

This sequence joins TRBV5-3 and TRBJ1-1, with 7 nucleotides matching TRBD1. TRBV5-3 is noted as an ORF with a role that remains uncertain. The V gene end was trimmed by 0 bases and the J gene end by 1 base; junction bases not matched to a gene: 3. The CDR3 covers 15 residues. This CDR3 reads CARSLDDRENTEAFF. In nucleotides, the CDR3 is TGTGCCAGAAGCTTGGACGACAGGGAGAACACTGAAGCTTTCTTT.

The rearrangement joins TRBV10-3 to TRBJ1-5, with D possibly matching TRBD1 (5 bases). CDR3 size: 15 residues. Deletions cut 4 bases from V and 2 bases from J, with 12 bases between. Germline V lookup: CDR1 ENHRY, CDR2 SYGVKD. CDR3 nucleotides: TGTGCCATCAGTGGATCAGGGATTGGCAATCAGCCCCAGCATTTT. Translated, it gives CAISGSGIGNQPQHF.